The 30 T cell receptor beta chains below were found in one sample sequenced in a study of T cell changes during pregnancy in multiple sclerosis. Clones were read by immunoSEQ multiplex PCR, and TCRdb kept only the in-frame ones, dropping some. The sample carries tens of thousands of clones, about 92% recorded once. Sequencing used CD4+ T cells from peripheral blood mononuclear cells, obtained after pregnancy. The receptors were sampled from a female donor with multiple sclerosis, enrolled in a pregnancy study.

The chain couples TRBV4-1 to TRBJ1-3, with a weak D call TRBD1 (5 bases). Germline V gene data show CDR1 as MGHRA and CDR2 as YSYEKL. With 0 bases removed from V and 0 bases from J, the gap between germline ends came to 15 bases. CDR3 length equals 18 residues. CDR3 in DNA: TGCGCCAGCAGCCAAGATAAGAGACAGAAGATCTCTGGAAACACCATATATTTT. Its translation: CASSQDKRQKISGNTIYF.

The chain's CDR3 is CASSMSRGASSGNTIYF. The CDR3 DNA sequence: TGTGCCAGTAGTATGTCGCGGGGGGCGAGCTCTGGAAACACCATATATTTT. The genes are TRBV19 and TRBJ1-3; possibly TRBD1 for D (6 bases). The CDR3 extends over 17 amino acids. V was clipped by 3 bases and J by 0 bases, with 15 bases between them. Per the germline V gene, CDR1 is LNHDA and CDR2 is SQIVND (reference sequence).

The CDR3: CASSYGGARDRAYEQYF. CDR3 nucleotide sequence: TGTGCCAGTAGTTACGGTGGGGCTCGGGACAGGGCATACGAGCAGTACTTC. This chain joins TRBV19 and TRBJ2-7, with 9 positions matching TRBD1. The CDR3 extends over 17 amino acids. Germline V lookup: CDR1 LNHDA, CDR2 SQIVND (reference sequence). V trimming: 5 bases; J trimming: 4 bases; junction bases outside the gene matches: 15.

The rearrangement joins TRBV19 to TRBJ2-1; 10 nucleotides match TRBD1. J gave up 10 bases and V 8 bases, and 26 bases lay outside the gene matches. The CDR3 runs to 19 residues. The germline CDR1 and CDR2 sequences are LNHDA and SQIVND (reference sequence). The DNA for the CDR3 is TGTGCCAGTTCCAGGGCGGGACAGGGGAACAGCGGAGGGGGCCGGGAGCAGTTCTTC. Amino acid sequence: CASSRAGQGNSGGGREQFF.

This clone was seen just once. The V call is TRBV18, the J call TRBJ1-2, with D maybe TRBD1 (6 bases). The CDR3 extends over 15 amino acids. Trimming left V 0 bases short and J 3 bases short, with 11 bases between. Germline CDR1 reads KGHSH; CDR2 reads LQKENI. The CDR3 spells CASSPPNRVDYGYTF. CDR3 in DNA: TGTGCCAGCTCACCACCAAACAGGGTTGACTATGGCTACACCTTC. Full variable domain (rest looked up from reference TRBV18 and TRBJ1-2): NAGVMQNPRHLVRRRGQEARLRCSPMKGHSHVYWYRQLPEEGLKFMVYLQKENIIDESGMPKERFSAEFPKEGPSILRIQQVVRGDSAAYFCASSPPNRVDYGYTFGSGTRLTVV.

This chain connects TRBV7-8 to TRBJ2-3; D gene unclear. This CDR3 region has 12 residues. The ends were cut back, 3 bases at V and 6 bases at J, with 7 bases in the middle. CDR1 and CDR2 (germline): SGHVS, FQNEAQ. The CDR3 DNA reads TGTGCCAGCAGCTTTACGCGGGATACGCAGTATTTT. It encodes CASSFTRDTQYF.

The V and J genes are TRBV7-8 and TRBJ1-1; a possible D gene is TRBD1 (6 bases). The CDR3 contains 15 residues. The germline CDR1 and CDR2 sequences are SGHVS and FQNEAQ. Deletions cut 5 bases from V and 1 base from J, with 14 bases between. CDR3 protein: CASSPGGRENTEAFF. As DNA, the CDR3 is TGTGCCAGCAGCCCCGGGGGGCGGGAGAACACTGAAGCTTTCTTT. Complete variable domain (other parts from reference TRBV7-8 and TRBJ1-1): GAGVSQSPRYKVAKRGQDVALRCDPISGHVSLFWYQQALGQGPEFLTYFQNEAQLDKSGLPSDRFFAERPEGSVSTLKIQRTQQEDSAVYLCASSPGGRENTEAFFGQGTRLTVV.

This sequence joins TRBV6-4 and TRBJ2-5; 12 bases fit TRBD2. The CDR3 loop spans 17 amino acids. After removal of 7 bases from V and 5 bases from J, the junction contained 14 bases not matched to a gene. Germline V CDR1 and CDR2: MRHNA, SNTAGT. CDR3 amino acids: CASKSTSGGKNRETQYF. The CDR3 DNA follows: TGTGCCAGCAAAAGTACTAGCGGGGGGAAGAATCGCGAGACCCAGTACTTC.

The chain has TRBV29-1 and TRBJ2-5; 14 bases are a match to TRBD2. This CDR3 comprises 16 residues. Trimming took 4 bases from V and 6 from J; bases not matched to a gene: 10. Germline CDR1 and CDR2: SQVTM and ANQGSEA. The CDR3 region has the DNA TGCAGCGTTGGCACCCCCGGGACTAGCGGGAGTAAGACCCAGTACTTC. It codes for CSVGTPGTSGSKTQYF.

The CDR3 coding sequence is TGTGCCGGGGGGCGCGGGAGCTCCTACAATGAGCAGTTCTTC. Protein product: CAGGRGSSYNEQFF. The gene calls are TRBV7-9 and TRBJ2-1, with D perhaps matching TRBD2 (7 bases). V dropped 11 bases and J dropped 0 bases, with 14 bases sitting between them. The length of the CDR3 is 14 residues. The V gene's germline CDR1 is SEHNR and CDR2 FQNEAQ (reference sequence).

The rearrangement uses TRBV2 and TRBJ1-1; D gene unclear. The germline V gene encodes CDR1 SNHLY and CDR2 FYNNEI. This CDR3 spans 14 amino acids. With 5 bases removed from V and 2 bases from J, the gap between germline ends came to 12 bases. In DNA form, the CDR3 reads TGTGCCAGCAGTTTGGCAGAGCGAAACACTGAAGCTTTCTTT. Its translation: CASSLAERNTEAFF.

This chain connects TRBV10-2 to TRBJ2-7; D possibly corresponds to TRBD2 (6 bases). The CDR3 is 12 residues long. V was trimmed by 10 bases and J by 1 base, leaving 11 bases between them. CDR1 and CDR2 from the germline V gene are WSHSY and SAAADI. CDR3 DNA sequence: TGCGCCACCCGGGAGTTATCCTACGAGCAGTACTTC. This encodes CATRELSYEQYF.

The chain joins TRBV18 to TRBJ2-7, with D tentatively TRBD1 (5 bases). Trimming pared 6 bases from V and 5 bases from J, leaving 11 bases between. Germline V CDR1 and CDR2: KGHSH, LQKENI. CDR3 length equals 12 residues. CDR3 DNA sequence: TGTGCCAGCTCCCCCGGCAGGGACGAGCAGTACTTC. The encoded protein is CASSPGRDEQYF.

This chain connects TRBV5-4 to TRBJ2-7; possible D gene TRBD1, 6 bases. The CDR3 consists of 14 residues. Trimming pared 0 bases from V and 1 base from J, leaving 8 bases between. Germline V gene sequence: CDR1 SGHNT, CDR2 YYREEE (reference sequence). Here the CDR3 reads CASSLAGQSYEQYF. The CDR3 bases are TGTGCCAGCAGCTTGGCTGGACAGTCCTACGAGCAGTACTTC.

The CDR3 loop is CASSLGRGMADTQYF. In DNA, the CDR3 is TGTGCCAGCAGCTTAGGACGGGGGATGGCAGATACGCAGTATTTT. This chain joins TRBV7-3 and TRBJ2-3; the D gene is possibly TRBD2 (6 bases). Trimming took 2 bases from V and 4 from J, leaving 13 bases between them. The CDR3 is made up of 15 amino acids. The V gene's germline CDR1 is SGHTA and CDR2 FQGTGA. The complete variable domain, with remaining parts taken from reference TRBV7-3 and TRBJ2-3, reads GAGVSQTPSNKVTEKGKYVELRCDPISGHTALYWYRQSLGQGPEFLIYFQGTGAADDSGLPNDRFFAVRPEGSVSTLKIQRTERGDSAVYLCASSLGRGMADTQYFGPGTRLTVL.

V gene TRBV11-3 combines with J gene TRBJ2-2; weak D call: TRBD1 (6 bases). CDR1 is SGHNT and CDR2 is YENEEA in the germline V gene. The CDR3 is 16 amino acids. V lost 5 bases, J lost 2 bases, and 15 bases lay in between. DNA for the CDR3: TGTGCCAGCAGCCCCTCCCCGGACAGCAACACCGGGGAGCTGTTTTTT. It codes for CASSPSPDSNTGELFF.

V and J are TRBV9 and TRBJ1-5; TRBD1 might be the D (6 bases). Trimming took off 5 bases at V and 7 bases at J, with 13 bases between the two ends. Germline V gene sequence: CDR1 SGDLS, CDR2 YYNGEE. The CDR3 has 13 residues. The CDR3 sequence is CASSGNRDQPQHF. CDR3 DNA: TGTGCCAGCAGTGGAAACAGGGACCAGCCCCAGCATTTT.

The rearrangement joins TRBV2 to TRBJ1-2; 9 bases match TRBD1. The junction had 3 bases not matched to a gene; V was cut back by 5 bases and J by 2 bases. Germline V lookup: CDR1 SNHLY, CDR2 FYNNEI. This CDR3 is built from 14 residues. For the CDR3, the DNA is TGTGCCAGCAGTCAACAGGGGGCAAACTATGGCTACACCTTC. Encoded protein: CASSQQGANYGYTF.

The chain combines TRBV25-1 with TRBJ2-5, with a possible D match to TRBD2 (5 bases). This CDR3 spans 14 amino acids. Trimming took 5 bases from V and 2 from J, leaving 12 bases between them. Germline-derived CDR1 and CDR2 are MGHDK and SYGVNS. The CDR3 is CASSLATAQETQYF. The CDR3 DNA sequence: TGTGCCAGCAGTCTAGCAACAGCTCAAGAGACCCAGTACTTC.

CDR3 loop: CASSQVLPNSPLHF. DNA of the CDR3: TGTGCCAGCAGCCAAGTTCTTCCGAATTCACCCCTCCACTTT. This rearrangement joins TRBV14 to TRBJ1-6, with D unresolved. The CDR3 sequence is 14 residues long. Trimming removed 1 base at V and 7 bases at J, with 8 bases between. CDR1 is SGHDN and CDR2 is FVKESK in the germline V gene.

The genes are TRBV28 and TRBJ2-4, with D maybe TRBD1 (5 bases). There are 14 residues in the CDR3. The germline V gene has CDR1 MDHEN and CDR2 SYDVKM. Trimming removed 4 bases at V and 6 bases at J, with 13 bases between. This CDR3 is CASSSHYQGNIQYF. CDR3 nucleotide sequence: TGTGCCAGCAGTTCCCACTACCAGGGAAACATTCAGTACTTC.

This rearrangement joins TRBV5-1 to TRBJ1-2; 7 bases match TRBD1. The CDR3 has 14 residues. Unmatched junction bases numbered 9, after V lost 2 bases and J lost 8 bases. Germline V lookup: CDR1 SGHRS, CDR2 YFSETQ. The CDR3 nucleotides read TGCGCCAGCAGCTTAGGACAGGTCTTTGGGGGCTACACCTTC. It specifies CASSLGQVFGGYTF.

The rearrangement links TRBV10-3 to TRBJ1-1; D gene ambiguous. The CDR3 spans 16 residues. The V gene's germline CDR1 is ENHRY and CDR2 SYGVKD. Between the trimmed V and J ends, which lost 6 bases and 1 base, there was a span of 18 bases. The CDR3 spells CAISATPGGGNTEAFF. In DNA, the CDR3 is TGTGCCATCAGCGCTACCCCAGGTGGAGGGAACACTGAAGCTTTCTTT.

This sequence joins TRBV9 and TRBJ2-7; 7 nucleotides line up with TRBD1. Germline CDR1 and CDR2: SGDLS and YYNGEE. The CDR3 has 15 amino acids. V lost 4 bases to trimming and J lost 3 bases; unmatched junction nucleotides: 10. The CDR3, as DNA: TGTGCCAGCAGCCTCACGTCGGGACAGAACTACGAGCAGTACTTC. Protein sequence: CASSLTSGQNYEQYF.

This clone occurred once. The V and J genes are TRBV19 and TRBJ2-7; TRBD2 matches at 13 bases. The CDR3 is made up of 18 amino acids. Germline-derived CDR1 and CDR2 are LNHDA and SQIVND (reference sequence). Unmatched junction bases numbered 12, after V lost 4 bases and J lost 3 bases. The CDR3 sequence: CASSTYVTGLAGIYEQYF. CDR3 nucleotide sequence: TGTGCCAGTAGTACATACGTAACGGGACTAGCGGGGATCTACGAGCAGTACTTC.

In nucleotides, the CDR3 is TGCGCCAGCAGCTTGATATCGGGGATTAGCACAGATACGCAGTATTTT. This translates into CASSLISGISTDTQYF. The J gene is TRBJ2-3, the V gene TRBV5-1, with D perhaps TRBD2 (5 bases). The CDR3 is 16 amino acids. Trimming took 1 base from V and 0 from J, leaving 12 bases between them. Germline CDR1 is SGHRS and CDR2 is YFSETQ. The variable domain in full, completed from reference TRBV5-1 and TRBJ2-3, reads KAGVTQTPRYLIKTRGQQVTLSCSPISGHRSVSWYQQTPGQGLQFLFEYFSETQRNKGNFPGRFSGRQFSNSRSEMNVSTLELGDSALYLCASSLISGISTDTQYFGPGTRLTVL.

The V and J genes are TRBV5-1 and TRBJ1-6; tentative D call: TRBD1 (5 bases). The CDR3 sequence is 16 residues long. Germline V gives CDR1 SGHRS, CDR2 YFSETQ. The V gene lost 0 bases and the J gene lost 2 bases, with 9 bases spanning the gap. CDR3 sequence: CASSLDRSAYNSPLHF. Here the CDR3 DNA reads TGCGCCAGCAGCTTGGACAGGTCGGCCTATAATTCACCCCTCCACTTT.

CDR3 DNA: TGCGCCAGCAGCTTGTCAGGGACTAGACTATACAATGAGCAGTTCTTC. As protein: CASSLSGTRLYNEQFF. The chain combines TRBV5-1 with TRBJ2-1, with 8 nucleotides matching TRBD2. CDR1 is SGHRS and CDR2 is YFSETQ in the germline V gene. This CDR3 region has 16 residues. V lost 1 base to trimming and J lost 4 bases; unmatched junction nucleotides: 7.

The V gene is TRBV30, the J gene TRBJ2-3, with TRBD1 identical over 9 bases. CDR3 length equals 14 residues. The junction had 7 bases not matched to a gene; V was cut back by 2 bases and J by 7 bases. Germline CDR1 GTSNPN, CDR2 SVGIG (reference sequence). The DNA for the CDR3 is TGTGCCTGGAGTACCGGGACAGGGATCCATACGCAGTATTTT. Translation gives CAWSTGTGIHTQYF. Full variable domain (rest looked up from reference TRBV30 and TRBJ2-3): SQTIHQWPATLVQPVGSPLSLECTVEGTSNPNLYWYRQAAGRGLQLLFYSVGIGQISSEVPQNLSASRPQDRQFILSSKKLLLSDSGFYLCAWSTGTGIHTQYFGPGTRLTVL.

The chain joins TRBV15 to TRBJ1-5; D is uncertain. V dropped 1 base and J dropped 1 base, with 8 bases sitting between them. Germline CDR1 LNHNV, CDR2 YYDKDF (reference sequence). The CDR3 is 15 amino acids. The CDR3 nucleotides read TGTGCCACCAGCAGAGGGGCCCAAAGCAATCAGCCCCAGCATTTT. It yields the protein CATSRGAQSNQPQHF.